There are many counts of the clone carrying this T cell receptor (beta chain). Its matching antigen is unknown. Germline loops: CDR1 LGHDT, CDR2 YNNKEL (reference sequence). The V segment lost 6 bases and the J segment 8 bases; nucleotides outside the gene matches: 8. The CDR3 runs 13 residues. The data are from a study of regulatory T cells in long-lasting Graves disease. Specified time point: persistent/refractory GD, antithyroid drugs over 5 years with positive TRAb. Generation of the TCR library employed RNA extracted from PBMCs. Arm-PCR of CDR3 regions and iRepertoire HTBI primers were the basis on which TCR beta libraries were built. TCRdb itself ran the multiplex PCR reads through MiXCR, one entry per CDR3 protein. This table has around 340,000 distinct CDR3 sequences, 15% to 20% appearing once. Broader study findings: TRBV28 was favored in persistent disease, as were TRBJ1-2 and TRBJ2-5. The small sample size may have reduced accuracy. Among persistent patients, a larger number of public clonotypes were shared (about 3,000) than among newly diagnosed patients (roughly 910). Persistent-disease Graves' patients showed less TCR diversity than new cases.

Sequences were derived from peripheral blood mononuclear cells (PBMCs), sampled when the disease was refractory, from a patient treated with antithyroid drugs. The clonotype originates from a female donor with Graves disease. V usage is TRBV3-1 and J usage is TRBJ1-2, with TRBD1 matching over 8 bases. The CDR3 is CASSLQGAGGYTF. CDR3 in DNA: TGTGCCAGCAGTCTCCAGGGGGCGGGAGGCTACACCTTC.